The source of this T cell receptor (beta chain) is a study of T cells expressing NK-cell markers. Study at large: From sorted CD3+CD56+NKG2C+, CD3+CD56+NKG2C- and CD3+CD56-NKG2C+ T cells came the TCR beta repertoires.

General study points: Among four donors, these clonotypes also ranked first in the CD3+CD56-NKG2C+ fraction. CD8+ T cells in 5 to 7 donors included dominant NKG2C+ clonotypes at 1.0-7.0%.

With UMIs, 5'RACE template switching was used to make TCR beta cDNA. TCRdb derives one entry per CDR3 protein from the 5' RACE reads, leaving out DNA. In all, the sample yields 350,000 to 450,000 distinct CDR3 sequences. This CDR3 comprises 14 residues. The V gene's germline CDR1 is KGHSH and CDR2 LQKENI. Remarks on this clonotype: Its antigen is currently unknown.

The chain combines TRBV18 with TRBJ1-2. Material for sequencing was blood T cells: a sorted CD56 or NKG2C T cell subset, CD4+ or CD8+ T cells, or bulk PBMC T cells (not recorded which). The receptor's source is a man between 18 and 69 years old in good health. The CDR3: CASSPDQQAYGYTF.